This T cell receptor beta chain was captured by sequencing in a study of cytomegalovirus exposure and HLA in healthy donors. Study-wide points: Accurate predictions that matched the HLA-A and HLA-B alleles of most subjects were reportedly made from TCR beta sequences. A later analysis linked a missense variant in DCLRE1C to the trimming of TCR beta V and J genes. Listed as cytomegalovirus-associated were over 150 TCR beta chains.

Comments on this clone: The target antigen is unknown.

PCR employed 60 Vbeta and 13 Jbeta primers. The protocol was immunoSEQ multiplex PCR, while the TCRdb copy is restricted to in-frame clones and leaves out a portion. The table has about 150,000 clones, more than 65% seen once. The receptor comes from a man aged 25 to 45 in good health and CMV-seropositive. Material: PBMCs.

CDR3 residues: CAWNKDSQETQYF. The CDR3 DNA is TGTGCCTGGAATAAGGACAGCCAAGAGACCCAGTACTTC. The chain combines TRBV30 with TRBJ2-5, with D perhaps matching TRBD1 (6 bases). This CDR3 comprises 13 residues. V gave up 4 bases and J gave up 1 base, with 10 bases separating them. Germline lookup yields CDR1 GTSNPN and CDR2 SVGIG (reference sequence).